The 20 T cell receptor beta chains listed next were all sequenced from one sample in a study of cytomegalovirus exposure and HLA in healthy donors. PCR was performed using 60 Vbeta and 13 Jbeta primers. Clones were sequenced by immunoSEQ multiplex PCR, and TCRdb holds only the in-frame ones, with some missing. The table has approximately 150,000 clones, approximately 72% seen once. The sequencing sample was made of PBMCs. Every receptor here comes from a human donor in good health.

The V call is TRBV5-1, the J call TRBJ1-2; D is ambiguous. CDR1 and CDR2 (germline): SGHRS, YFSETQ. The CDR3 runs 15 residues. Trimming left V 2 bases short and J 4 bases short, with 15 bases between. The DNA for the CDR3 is TGCGCCAGCAGCTTTGACACGCCGGGAGGCTATGGCTACACCTTC. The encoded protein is CASSFDTPGGYGYTF.

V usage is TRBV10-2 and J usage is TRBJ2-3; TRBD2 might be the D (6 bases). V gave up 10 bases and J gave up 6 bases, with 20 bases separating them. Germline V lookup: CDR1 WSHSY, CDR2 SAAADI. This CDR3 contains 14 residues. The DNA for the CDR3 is TGCGCCAACTCGGACTCCATCCGGGGGGATACGCAGTATTTT. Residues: CANSDSIRGDTQYF.

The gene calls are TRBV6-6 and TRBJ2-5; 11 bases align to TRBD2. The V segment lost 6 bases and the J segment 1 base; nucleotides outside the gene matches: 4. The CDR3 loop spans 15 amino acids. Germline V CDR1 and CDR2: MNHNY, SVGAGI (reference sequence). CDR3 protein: CASRSSGGAQETQYF. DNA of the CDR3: TGTGCCAGCAGGAGTAGCGGGGGGGCCCAAGAGACCCAGTACTTC.

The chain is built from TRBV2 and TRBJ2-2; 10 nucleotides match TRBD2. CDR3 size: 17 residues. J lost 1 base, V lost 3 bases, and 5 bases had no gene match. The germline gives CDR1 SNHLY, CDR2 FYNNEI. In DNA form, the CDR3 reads TGTGCCAGCAGTGAGTCCCTAGCGGGGGTGAACACCGGGGAGCTGTTTTTT. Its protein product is CASSESLAGVNTGELFF.

CDR3 sequence (DNA): TGTGCCAGCAAGTTAACGGGACAGGAAGCTTTCTTT. This gives the protein CASKLTGQEAFF. The V and J genes are TRBV2 and TRBJ1-1; 7 nucleotides agree with TRBD1. The length of the CDR3 is 12 residues. The V segment lost 7 bases and the J segment 8 bases; nucleotides outside the gene matches: 7. CDR1 SNHLY and CDR2 FYNNEI come from the germline V gene.

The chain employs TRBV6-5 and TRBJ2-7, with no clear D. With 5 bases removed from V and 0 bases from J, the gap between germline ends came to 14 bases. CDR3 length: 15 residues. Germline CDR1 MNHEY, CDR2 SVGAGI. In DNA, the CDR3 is TGTGCCAGCAGTCTCATCAGTATTCCCTCCTACGAGCAGTACTTC. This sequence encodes CASSLISIPSYEQYF.

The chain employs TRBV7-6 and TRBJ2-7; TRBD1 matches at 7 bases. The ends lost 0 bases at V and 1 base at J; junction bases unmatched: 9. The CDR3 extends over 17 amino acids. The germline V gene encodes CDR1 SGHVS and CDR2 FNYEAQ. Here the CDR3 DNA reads TGTGCCAGCAGCTTAGCGCTTAAACAGGGGAAATCCTACGAGCAGTACTTC. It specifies CASSLALKQGKSYEQYF. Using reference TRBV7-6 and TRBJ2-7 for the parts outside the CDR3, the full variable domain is GAGVSQSPRYKVTKRGQDVALRCDPISGHVSLYWYRQALGQGPEFLTYFNYEAQQDKSGLPNDRFSAERPEGSISTLTIQRTEQRDSAMYRCASSLALKQGKSYEQYFGPGTRLTVT.

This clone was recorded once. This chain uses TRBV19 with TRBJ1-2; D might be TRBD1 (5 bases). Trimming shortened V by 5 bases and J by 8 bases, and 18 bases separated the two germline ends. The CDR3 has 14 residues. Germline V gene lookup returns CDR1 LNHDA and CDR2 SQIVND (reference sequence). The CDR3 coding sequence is TGTGCCAGTAGTCCCCAGACGGGGGTCTGGGGCTACACCTTC. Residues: CASSPQTGVWGYTF.

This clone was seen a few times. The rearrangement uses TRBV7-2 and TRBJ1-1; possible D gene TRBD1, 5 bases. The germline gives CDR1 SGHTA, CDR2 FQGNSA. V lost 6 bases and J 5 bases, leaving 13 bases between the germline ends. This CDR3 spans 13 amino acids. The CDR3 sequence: CASRGGGWTEAFF. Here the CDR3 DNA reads TGTGCCAGCAGGGGGGGAGGGTGGACTGAAGCTTTCTTT.

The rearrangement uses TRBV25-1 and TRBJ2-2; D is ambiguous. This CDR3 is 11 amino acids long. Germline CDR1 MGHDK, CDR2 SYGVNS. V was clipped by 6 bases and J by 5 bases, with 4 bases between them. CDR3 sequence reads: CASSGTGELFF. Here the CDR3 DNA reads TGTGCCAGCAGCGGTACCGGGGAGCTGTTTTTT.

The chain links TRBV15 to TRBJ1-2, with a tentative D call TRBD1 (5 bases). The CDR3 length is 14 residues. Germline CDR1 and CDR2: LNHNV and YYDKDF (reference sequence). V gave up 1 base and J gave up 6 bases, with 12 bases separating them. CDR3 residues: CATSRVRGSNGYTF. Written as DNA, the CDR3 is TGTGCCACCAGCAGAGTACGGGGGTCTAATGGCTACACCTTC.

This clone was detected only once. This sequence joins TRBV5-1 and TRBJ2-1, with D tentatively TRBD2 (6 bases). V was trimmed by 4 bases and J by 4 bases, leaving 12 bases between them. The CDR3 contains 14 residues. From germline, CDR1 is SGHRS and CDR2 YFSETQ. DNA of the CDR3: TGCGCCAGCAGCCTACGGGACTTTTACAATGAGCAGTTCTTC. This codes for CASSLRDFYNEQFF.

CDR3 amino acids: CATSRDLLRGRGRQYF. The CDR3 nucleotides read TGTGCCACCAGCAGAGATTTACTCAGGGGTAGGGGACGGCAGTACTTC. The chain joins TRBV15 to TRBJ2-7, with D possibly matching TRBD1 (6 bases). Between the trimmed V and J ends, which lost 0 bases and 9 bases, there was a span of 21 bases. This CDR3 has 16 amino acids. The V gene's germline CDR1 is LNHNV and CDR2 YYDKDF (reference sequence).

In DNA, the CDR3 is TGTGCCAGCAGCGCTGCCGGGACAGCCATGGGTCAGCCCCAGCATTTT. Translated: CASSAAGTAMGQPQHF. The rearrangement links TRBV7-8 to TRBJ1-5; 7 bases fit TRBD1. V lost 5 bases and J lost 6; bases outside the gene matches: 13. The germline V gene encodes CDR1 SGHVS and CDR2 FQNEAQ. This CDR3 is 16 amino acids long.

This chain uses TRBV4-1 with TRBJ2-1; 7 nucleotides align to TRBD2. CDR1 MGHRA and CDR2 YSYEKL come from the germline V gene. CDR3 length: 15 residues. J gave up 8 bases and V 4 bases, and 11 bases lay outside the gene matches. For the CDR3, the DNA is TGCGCCAGCAGCCCCATTACTCGGGAGGCCCATGAGCAGTTCTTC. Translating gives CASSPITREAHEQFF.

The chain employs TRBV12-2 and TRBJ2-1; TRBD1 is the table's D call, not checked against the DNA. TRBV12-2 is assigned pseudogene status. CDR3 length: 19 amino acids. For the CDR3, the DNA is TGTGCAAGTCGCTTACCGCCCCTAGAGGGGGTGGGCTCCTACAATGAGCAGTTCTTC. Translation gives CASRLPPLEGVGSYNEQFF.

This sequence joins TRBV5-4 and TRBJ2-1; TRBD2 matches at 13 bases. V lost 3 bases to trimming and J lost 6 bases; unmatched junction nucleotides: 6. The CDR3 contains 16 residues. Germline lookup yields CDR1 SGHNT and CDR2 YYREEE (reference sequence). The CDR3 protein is CASSWTGTSGANEQFF. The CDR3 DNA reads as TGTGCCAGCAGCTGGACCGGGACTAGCGGGGCCAATGAGCAGTTCTTC.

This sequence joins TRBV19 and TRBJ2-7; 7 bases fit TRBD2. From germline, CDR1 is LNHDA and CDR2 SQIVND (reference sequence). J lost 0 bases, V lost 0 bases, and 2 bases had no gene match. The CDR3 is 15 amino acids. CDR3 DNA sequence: TGTGCCAGTAGTATAGACGGCGGGGGCTCCTACGAGCAGTACTTC. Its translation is CASSIDGGGSYEQYF.

Here the CDR3 DNA reads TGTGCCAGCAGTGATCCAGGGGGCGTAAACACTGAAGCTTTCTTT. As protein: CASSDPGGVNTEAFF. The rearrangement joins TRBV6-1 to TRBJ1-1; TRBD1 agrees at 8 bases. V was pared by 3 bases and J by 2 bases, with 5 bases of the junction left unmatched. This CDR3 contains 15 residues. Germline loops: CDR1 MNHNS, CDR2 SASEGT.

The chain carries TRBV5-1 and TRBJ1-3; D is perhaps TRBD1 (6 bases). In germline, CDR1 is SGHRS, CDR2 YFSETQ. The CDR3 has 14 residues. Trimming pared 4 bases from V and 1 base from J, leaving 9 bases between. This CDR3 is CASSPTGSGNTIYF. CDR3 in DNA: TGCGCCAGCAGCCCTACAGGGTCTGGAAACACCATATATTTT. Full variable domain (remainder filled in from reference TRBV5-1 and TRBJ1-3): KAGVTQTPRYLIKTRGQQVTLSCSPISGHRSVSWYQQTPGQGLQFLFEYFSETQRNKGNFPGRFSGRQFSNSRSEMNVSTLELGDSALYLCASSPTGSGNTIYFGEGSWLTVV.